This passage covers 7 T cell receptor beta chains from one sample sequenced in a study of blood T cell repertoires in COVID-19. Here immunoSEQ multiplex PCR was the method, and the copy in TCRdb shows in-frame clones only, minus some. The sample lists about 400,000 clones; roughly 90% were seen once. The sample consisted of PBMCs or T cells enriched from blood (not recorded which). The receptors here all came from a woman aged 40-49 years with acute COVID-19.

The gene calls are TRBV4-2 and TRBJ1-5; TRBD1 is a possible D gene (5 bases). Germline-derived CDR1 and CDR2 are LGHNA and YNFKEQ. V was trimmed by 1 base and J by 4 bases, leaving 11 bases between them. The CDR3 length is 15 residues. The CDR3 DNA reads TGTGCCAGCAGCCAAGTTAACCAGGGTAATCAGCCCCAGCATTTT. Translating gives CASSQVNQGNQPQHF.

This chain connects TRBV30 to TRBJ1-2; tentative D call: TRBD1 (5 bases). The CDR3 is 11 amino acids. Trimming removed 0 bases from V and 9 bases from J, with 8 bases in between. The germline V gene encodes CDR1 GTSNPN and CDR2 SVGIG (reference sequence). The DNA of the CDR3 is TGTGCCTGGAGTGTGGGGGGTAGCTACACCTTC. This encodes CAWSVGGSYTF.

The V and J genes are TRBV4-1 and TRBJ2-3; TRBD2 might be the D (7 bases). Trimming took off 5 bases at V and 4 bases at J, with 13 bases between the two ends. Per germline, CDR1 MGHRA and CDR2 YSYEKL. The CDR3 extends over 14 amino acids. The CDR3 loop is CASSNRDYPDTQYF. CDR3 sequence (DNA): TGCGCCAGCAGCAACAGGGACTATCCAGATACGCAGTATTTT.

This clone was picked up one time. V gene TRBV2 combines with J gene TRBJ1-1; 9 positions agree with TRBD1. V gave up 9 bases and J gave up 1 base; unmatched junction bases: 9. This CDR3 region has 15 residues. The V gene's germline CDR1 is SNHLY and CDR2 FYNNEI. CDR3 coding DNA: TGTGCCAGTAAAACAGGGGGCGTATGGAACACTGAAGCTTTCTTT. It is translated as CASKTGGVWNTEAFF.

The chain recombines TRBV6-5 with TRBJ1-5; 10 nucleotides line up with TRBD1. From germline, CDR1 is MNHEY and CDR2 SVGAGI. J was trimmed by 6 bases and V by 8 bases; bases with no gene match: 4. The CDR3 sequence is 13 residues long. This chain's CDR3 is CASRQGAGQPQHF. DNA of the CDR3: TGTGCCAGCCGACAGGGGGCTGGTCAGCCCCAGCATTTT.

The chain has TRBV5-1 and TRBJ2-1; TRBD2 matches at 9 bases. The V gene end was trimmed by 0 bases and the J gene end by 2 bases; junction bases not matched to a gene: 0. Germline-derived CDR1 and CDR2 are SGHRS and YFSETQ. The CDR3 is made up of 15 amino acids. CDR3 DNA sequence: TGCGCCAGCAGCTTGGCTAGCGGGGCCTACAATGAGCAGTTCTTC. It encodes CASSLASGAYNEQFF.

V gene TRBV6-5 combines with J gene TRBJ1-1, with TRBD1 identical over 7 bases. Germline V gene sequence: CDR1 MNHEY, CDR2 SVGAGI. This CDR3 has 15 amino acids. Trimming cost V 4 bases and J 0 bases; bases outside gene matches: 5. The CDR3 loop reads CASSFRDSMNTEAFF. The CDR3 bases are TGTGCCAGCAGTTTTAGGGACAGTATGAACACTGAAGCTTTCTTT.